These T cell receptor beta chains were read from a single sample in a study of T-cell memory formation after mild COVID-19. Using its own MiXCR run on the 5' RACE reads, TCRdb lists one record per CDR3 protein. The profile covers around 450,000 distinct CDR3 sequences, with less than 25% appearing a single time and about 8.7% taken by the ten largest. Sample: PBMCs or a T cell subset sorted from them (not recorded which). Receptor source: an adult woman who had mild COVID-19 (a few samples of this study predate the infection). Cell type and time point are not known. Both conserved end residues are part of each CDR3. D genes are given only for firm matches. Not all rows give a size; the values are once, few, many and, for expanded clones, a class.

D	V	J	size	CDR3	DNA
TRBD1	TRBV20-1	TRBJ1-1	once	CSADDRGRNTEAFF	TGCAGTGCCGATGACAGGGGGCGGAATACTGAAGCTTTCTTT
-	TRBV30	TRBJ1-6	-	CAWDAGPQNSPLHF	TGTGCCTGGGACGCAGGACCGCAAAATTCACCCCTCCACTTT
TRBD2	TRBV20-1	TRBJ2-3	-	CSGSRGGTDTQYF	TGCAGTGGCTCGCGGGGGGGCACAGATACGCAGTATTTT
-	TRBV7-8	TRBJ1-5	few	CASSMAGVIPSNQPQHF	TGTGCCAGCAGCATGGCCGGGGTGATCCCTAGCAATCAGCCCCAGCATTTT
TRBD2	TRBV7-3	TRBJ2-2	-	CASSSRGGQGAGELFF	TGTGCCAGCAGCTCCCGGGGGGGCCAAGGTGCCGGGGAGCTGTTTTTT
-	TRBV3-1	TRBJ2-5	-	CASSHRAWRGQETQYF	TGTGCCAGCAGCCACCGAGCGTGGCGGGGCCAAGAGACCCAGTACTTC
TRBD1	TRBV19	TRBJ1-6	-	CASRGQGDGSPLHF	TGTGCCAGTAGAGGACAGGGGGACGGTTCACCCCTCCACTTT
TRBD1	TRBV4-2	TRBJ1-1	-	CASSRGHTEAFF	TGTGCCAGCAGCAGGGGGCACACTGAAGCTTTCTTT
-	TRBV6-1	TRBJ2-2	few	CASSVGRLTGELFF	TGTGCCAGCAGTGTAGGGCGGCTGACCGGGGAGCTGTTTTTT
-	TRBV5-1	TRBJ2-5	-	CASSLEEGWETQYF	TGCGCCAGCAGCTTGGAGGAAGGCTGGGAGACCCAGTACTTC
TRBD2	TRBV6-5	TRBJ2-2	once	CASSYWLAGNTGELFF	TGTGCCAGCAGTTACTGGCTAGCGGGGAACACCGGGGAGCTGTTTTTT
-	TRBV4-1	TRBJ2-5	few	CASSSERFGETQYF	TGCGCCAGCAGCTCGGAGCGGTTTGGGGAGACCCAGTACTTC
TRBD1	TRBV12-3/TRBV12-4	TRBJ1-5	few	CASSFSWTGFQPQHF	TGTGCCAGCAGTTTTTCCTGGACAGGGTTTCAGCCCCAGCATTTT
TRBD1	TRBV20-1	TRBJ1-6	few	CSADRDRASSYNSPLHF	TGCAGTGCCGACCGGGACAGGGCCTCCTCCTATAATTCACCCCTCCACTTT
-	TRBV7-2	TRBJ2-1	-	CASSFASYNEQFF	TGTGCCAGCAGCTTCGCCTCCTACAATGAGCAGTTCTTC
TRBD2	TRBV9	TRBJ2-5	few	CASSVGGASGKETQYF	TGTGCCAGCAGCGTAGGGGGGGCTAGCGGGAAAGAGACCCAGTACTTC
-	TRBV2	TRBJ1-1	-	CASRSMATEAFF	TGTGCCAGCAGATCCATGGCCACTGAAGCTTTCTTT
-	TRBV7-9	TRBJ2-3	few	CASSLLGGGGADTQYF	TGTGCCAGCAGCCTATTAGGAGGGGGTGGCGCAGATACGCAGTATTTT
TRBD2	TRBV3-1	TRBJ2-5	-	CASSQVWVGGVQETQYF	TGTGCCAGCAGCCAAGTCTGGGTCGGGGGGGTACAAGAGACCCAGTACTTC
TRBD2	TRBV20-1	TRBJ2-7	few	CSARASGSTESYEQYF	TGCAGTGCTAGAGCTAGCGGGAGTACGGAAAGCTACGAGCAGTACTTC
-	TRBV15	TRBJ2-5	few	CATSREALGETQYF	TGTGCCACCAGCAGAGAGGCACTGGGCGAGACCCAGTACTTC
-	TRBV7-8	TRBJ1-2	-	CASSLVGFGGYTF	TGTGCCAGCAGCTTAGTAGGGTTCGGTGGCTACACCTTC
TRBD1	TRBV6-5	TRBJ2-7	-	CASSMGTGKAYEQYF	TGTGCCAGCAGCATGGGGACAGGGAAGGCCTACGAGCAGTACTTC
-	TRBV11-2	TRBJ1-1	-	CASSADWNTEAFF	TGTGCCAGCAGCGCAGACTGGAACACTGAAGCTTTCTTT
-	TRBV10-3	TRBJ1-1	-	CAISDVGTEAFF	TGTGCCATCAGTGACGTGGGCACTGAAGCTTTCTTT
-	TRBV12-3/TRBV12-4	TRBJ1-1	-	CASSSRGTVNTEAFF	TGTGCCAGCAGTTCGCGGGGGACTGTGAACACTGAAGCTTTCTTT
TRBD1	TRBV28	TRBJ2-7	-	CASSDRDPYEQYF	TGTGCCAGCAGCGACAGGGACCCCTACGAGCAGTACTTC